The 5 T cell receptor beta chains reported below all come from one sample, sequenced in a study of prognosis after radiotherapy for stage I lung cancer. Starting from genomic DNA, TCR beta CDR3 was amplified through two-round multiplex PCR. Round-one PCR had primers specific to each TRBV and TRBJ gene. TCRdb passed the multiplex PCR reads through MiXCR, listing each CDR3 protein once. The repertoire consists of 25,000 to 35,000 distinct CDR3 sequences, with about 29% occurring once and the leading ten covering around 35%. Sample: PBMCs, taken before or after stereotactic body radiation therapy (not recorded which). The receptors stem from a donor of 50 years or more with non-small cell lung cancer.

The table lists this clonotype with a few counts. One base away lies a much larger clone, so this may be a sequencing read error. No conserved phenylalanine or tryptophan is present at the end of the CDR3, so a read error is the likely explanation. Because the CDR3's place on the DNA is in doubt, the DNA is left out and the CDR3 is given as listed by TCRdb. The rearrangement uses TRBV7-8 and TRBJ2-7; no DNA check was done on the table's D call, TRBD1. CDR1 SGHVS and CDR2 FQNEAQ come from the germline V gene. With termini counted, the CDR3 has 11 amino acids. CDR3 sequence reads: CASRRVGTPIL.

This clonotype was observed many times. This chain joins TRBV20-1 and TRBJ2-7; TRBD2 matches 10 bases. V was clipped by 7 bases and J by 1 base; unmatched bases: 13. The CDR3 is 16 amino acids. The germline V gene has CDR1 DFQATT and CDR2 SNEGSKA (reference sequence). DNA of the CDR3: TGCAGTGTGGAGGGTCCTAGACTAGCGGGTTCCTACGAGCAGTACTTC. It specifies CSVEGPRLAGSYEQYF.

V and J are TRBV7-9 and TRBJ2-5; no reliable D call. V was clipped by 6 bases and J by 5 bases, with 7 bases between them. This CDR3 region has 11 residues. The germline CDR1 and CDR2 sequences are SEHNR and FQNEAQ (reference sequence). The CDR3 region has the DNA TGTGCCAGCAGGATTCGGGAGACCCAGTACTTC. Residues: CASRIRETQYF.

This clonotype was detected many times. The chain couples TRBV12-3 or TRBV12-4 to TRBJ2-6, with D tentatively TRBD1 or TRBD2 (5 bases each). V was shortened by 4 bases and J by 0 bases, with 10 bases between the two germline ends. The CDR3 consists of 16 residues. The CDR3 DNA follows: TGTGCCAGCAGTTCACTCGGGACCTCTGGGGCCAACGTCCTGACTTTC. Protein product: CASSSLGTSGANVLTF.

Points on this clonotype: Given a far larger clone just one base away, this is likely a sequencing read error. This chain connects TRBV11-3 to TRBJ1-2; D remains unclear. There are 15 residues in the CDR3. Trimming cost V 7 bases and J 4 bases, with 19 bases left between them. Germline CDR1 is SGHNT and CDR2 is YENEEA. The CDR3 DNA reads TGTGCCAGCACGCACAACACGCTTGGAGCCTATGGCTACACCTTC. This codes for CASTHNTLGAYGYTF. Full variable domain (missing parts from reference TRBV11-3 and TRBJ1-2): EAGVVQSPRYKIIEKKQPVAFWCNPISGHNTLYWYLQNLGQGPELLIRYENEEAVDDSQLPKDRFSAERLKGVDSTLKIQPAELGDSAVYLCASTHNTLGAYGYTFGSGTRLTVV.